One and the same sample provided the 20 T cell receptor beta chains below, sequenced in a study of blood T cell repertoires in COVID-19. The repertoire was sequenced with immunoSEQ multiplex PCR; TCRdb's copy has only in-frame clones and lacks some. The sample includes approximately 59,000 clones, roughly 90% seen only once; the top ten take 15% to 25%. Input material: peripheral blood. All receptors come from a human donor in a cohort sampled during active COVID-19.

The rearrangement joins TRBV5-1 to TRBJ2-2; D might be TRBD1 (5 bases). The CDR3 contains 14 residues. Trimming pared 4 bases from V and 4 bases from J, leaving 11 bases between. CDR1 SGHRS and CDR2 YFSETQ come from the germline V gene. The CDR3 sequence: CASSRQLGTGELFF. CDR3 DNA: TGCGCCAGCAGCCGACAGTTGGGCACCGGGGAGCTGTTTTTT.

This chain uses TRBV18 with TRBJ1-3, with D perhaps matching TRBD1 (6 bases). The V and J ends lost 2 bases and 3 bases respectively, with 17 bases between them. From germline, CDR1 is KGHSH and CDR2 LQKENI. CDR3 length: 17 amino acids. The CDR3 reads CASSPSTQGSLGNTIYF. CDR3 nucleotides: TGTGCCAGCTCACCATCCACCCAGGGGAGTCTTGGAAACACCATATATTTT. Based on the CDR3 plus reference TRBV18 and TRBJ1-3, the full variable domain is NAGVMQNPRHLVRRRGQEARLRCSPMKGHSHVYWYRQLPEEGLKFMVYLQKENIIDESGMPKERFSAEFPKEGPSILRIQQVVRGDSAAYFCASSPSTQGSLGNTIYFGEGSWLTVV.

This clone is a singleton in its sample. V and J are TRBV2 and TRBJ2-1, with D perhaps matching TRBD2 (6 bases). The ends were cut back, 5 bases at V and 4 bases at J, with 9 bases in the middle. Germline V gives CDR1 SNHLY, CDR2 FYNNEI. The CDR3 loop spans 13 amino acids. CDR3 in DNA: TGTGCCAGCAGTCAGGACTATTACAATGAGCAGTTCTTC. As protein: CASSQDYYNEQFF. Based on the CDR3 plus reference TRBV2 and TRBJ2-1, the full variable domain is EPEVTQTPSHQVTQMGQEVILRCVPISNHLYFYWYRQILGQKVEFLVSFYNNEISEKSEIFDDQFSVERPDGSNFTLKIRSTKLEDSAMYFCASSQDYYNEQFFGPGTRLTVL.

The chain couples TRBV28 to TRBJ2-3, with a possible D match to TRBD1 (5 bases). Trimming cost V 4 bases and J 2 bases, with 25 bases left between them. The CDR3 has 19 residues. Germline CDR1 MDHEN, CDR2 SYDVKM. The CDR3 protein is CASSSLHSPQGPFTDTQYF. CDR3 DNA: TGTGCCAGCAGTTCCCTTCACTCCCCTCAGGGCCCGTTCACAGATACGCAGTATTTT.

The chain couples TRBV10-3 to TRBJ1-1, with 7 positions matching TRBD1. The CDR3 loop spans 13 amino acids. J lost 3 bases, V lost 7 bases, and 5 bases had no gene match. CDR1 ENHRY and CDR2 SYGVKD come from the germline V gene. The CDR3 nucleotides are TGTGCCATCACGGCAGGGGGTGACACTGAAGCTTTCTTT. Its translation: CAITAGGDTEAFF.

The genes are TRBV12-3 or TRBV12-4 and TRBJ1-2; D is undetermined. Trimming took off 5 bases at V and 4 bases at J, with 8 bases between the two ends. The CDR3 extends over 12 amino acids. The CDR3 coding sequence is TGTGCCAGCAGTGCTAACGGCTATGGCTACACCTTC. Encoded protein: CASSANGYGYTF.

The gene calls are TRBV7-2 and TRBJ2-1; TRBD1 matches at 8 bases. This CDR3 is 15 amino acids long. The V gene end was trimmed by 5 bases and the J gene end by 8 bases; junction bases not matched to a gene: 11. Germline V gene data show CDR1 as SGHTA and CDR2 as FQGNSA. The CDR3 nucleotides read TGTGCCAGCAGCCCTCAAAGCAGACAGGGGCATGAGCAGTTCTTC. Protein product: CASSPQSRQGHEQFF. Full variable domain (outside the CDR3, taken from reference TRBV7-2 and TRBJ2-1): GAGVSQSPSNKVTEKGKDVELRCDPISGHTALYWYRQSLGQGLEFLIYFQGNSAPDKSGLPSDRFSAERTGGSVSTLTIQRTQQEDSAVYLCASSPQSRQGHEQFFGPGTRLTVL.

The chain uses TRBV3-1 (or the pseudogene TRBV3-2) and TRBJ2-5; D is undetermined. This CDR3 is 11 amino acids long. The germline V and J ends were trimmed by 2 bases and 5 bases, with 3 bases remaining between them. Germline values: CDR1 LGHDT, CDR2 YNNKEL (reference sequence). CDR3 in amino acids: CASSQSETQYF. CDR3 coding DNA: TGTGCCAGCAGCCAAAGCGAGACCCAGTACTTC.

The gene calls are TRBV30 and TRBJ2-7; possible D gene TRBD1, 6 bases. The V end lost 6 bases, the J end lost 6 bases, and 15 bases lay between the germline ends. The CDR3 contains 12 residues. Germline values: CDR1 GTSNPN, CDR2 SVGIG (reference sequence). Here the CDR3 reads CACRDTQSEQYF. In DNA form, the CDR3 reads TGTGCCTGCCGGGACACCCAAAGCGAGCAGTACTTC.

V is TRBV7-6 and J is TRBJ2-2; TRBD1 matches at 10 bases. J lost 5 bases, V lost 1 base, and 4 bases had no gene match. This CDR3 spans 16 amino acids. CDR1 is SGHVS and CDR2 is FNYEAQ in the germline V gene. Here the CDR3 DNA reads TGTGCCAGCAGCTTAGGGGGACAGGGGCCGACCGGGGAGCTGTTTTTT. The encoded protein is CASSLGGQGPTGELFF.

This rearrangement joins TRBV7-2 to TRBJ2-7, with TRBD1 matching 7 bases. This CDR3 is 13 amino acids long. Germline V lookup: CDR1 SGHTA, CDR2 FQGNSA. V gave up 5 bases and J gave up 4 bases; unmatched junction bases: 5. The CDR3 bases are TGTGCCAGCAGCATGGGACAGAGATACGAGCAGTACTTC. Translated: CASSMGQRYEQYF.

The rearrangement links TRBV2 to TRBJ1-5, with 7 bases fitting TRBD1. The V segment lost 5 bases and the J segment 1 base; nucleotides outside the gene matches: 8. From germline, CDR1 is SNHLY and CDR2 FYNNEI. CDR3 size: 16 residues. The CDR3 is CASSQTGASSNQPQHF. Written as DNA, the CDR3 is TGTGCCAGCAGTCAAACAGGGGCTTCGAGCAATCAGCCCCAGCATTTT.

The chain couples TRBV10-3 to TRBJ1-2, with TRBD1 matching over 7 bases. The CDR3 has 15 residues. J lost 8 bases, V lost 7 bases, and 16 bases had no gene match. The germline V gene encodes CDR1 ENHRY and CDR2 SYGVKD. The CDR3 DNA reads as TGTGCCATCAACGGTAGGGACAGTAGGAAGGAAGGCTACACCTTC. Protein: CAINGRDSRKEGYTF.

The CDR3 region is CATRPGLYYGYTF. CDR3 coding DNA: TGTGCCACCAGGCCGGGATTGTACTATGGCTACACCTTC. The rearrangement uses TRBV19 and TRBJ1-2; D gene unclear. Germline CDR1 and CDR2: LNHDA and SQIVND (reference sequence). The length of the CDR3 is 13 residues. V lost 10 bases to trimming and J lost 3 bases, with 15 bases between them.

The CDR3 loop is CASSLFVDTQYF. The DNA of the CDR3 is TGTGCCAGCAGCCTCTTTGTAGATACGCAGTATTTT. The chain employs TRBV6-2 or TRBV6-3 and TRBJ2-3; no definite D call. Germline loops: CDR1 MNHEY, CDR2 SVGEGT. This CDR3 is built from 12 residues. Trimming shortened V by 6 bases and J by 5 bases, and 9 bases separated the two germline ends.

The chain recombines TRBV5-6 with TRBJ2-3; TRBD1 matches 9 bases. The trim removed 0 bases at V and 2 bases at J, leaving 4 bases unmatched. Per germline, CDR1 SGHDT and CDR2 YYEEEE. This CDR3 is built from 16 residues. DNA of the CDR3: TGTGCCAGCAGCTTGGCCGGGACAGGGTCCACAGATACGCAGTATTTT. Amino acids: CASSLAGTGSTDTQYF.

This rearrangement joins TRBV7-3 to TRBJ2-3; tentatively, D is TRBD2 (7 bases). The CDR3 consists of 17 residues. The V end lost 0 bases, the J end lost 1 base, and 14 bases lay between the germline ends. Per germline, CDR1 SGHTA and CDR2 FQGTGA. CDR3 nucleotides: TGTGCCAGCAGCTTAACTGGCGCGGGGGCCCGCACAGATACGCAGTATTTT. Translated, it gives CASSLTGAGARTDTQYF.

The chain employs TRBV4-2 and TRBJ2-7; D possibly corresponds to TRBD1 (6 bases). Trimming left V 3 bases short and J 7 bases short, with 13 bases between. The germline gives CDR1 LGHNA, CDR2 YNFKEQ. This CDR3 is built from 13 residues. CDR3 amino acids: CASSQPSRGEQYF. The CDR3, as DNA: TGTGCCAGCAGCCAGCCTTCCAGGGGAGAGCAGTACTTC.

This chain uses TRBV7-9 with TRBJ2-3; 8 bases agree with TRBD2. Germline CDR1 and CDR2: SEHNR and FQNEAQ (reference sequence). The V gene end was trimmed by 5 bases and the J gene end by 0 bases; junction bases not matched to a gene: 10. The CDR3 length is 17 residues. DNA for the CDR3: TGTGCCAGCAGCCGCCGAGCGGGGGCCTTTAGCACAGATACGCAGTATTTT. Protein: CASSRRAGAFSTDTQYF.

The chain joins TRBV9 to TRBJ1-3; 8 bases are a match to TRBD1. The CDR3 extends over 17 amino acids. The germline V gene encodes CDR1 SGDLS and CDR2 YYNGEE. V lost 3 bases and J lost 4; bases outside the gene matches: 12. The DNA of the CDR3 is TGTGCCAGCAGCGAGACATCCGGACAGGGTTCGGGAAACACCATATATTTT. Amino acids: CASSETSGQGSGNTIYF.